These 21 T cell receptor beta chains were all obtained from the same sample, sequenced in a study of blood T cell repertoires in COVID-19. The table came from immunoSEQ multiplex PCR; TCRdb's copy has only in-frame clones and leaves some out. The table includes about 180,000 clones, about 89% detected once. The source material was peripheral blood. The receptors originated from a man in his late teens or twenties who had recovered from COVID-19.

This rearrangement joins TRBV11-3 to TRBJ2-3; the D gene is possibly TRBD1 (6 bases). The ends were cut back, 5 bases at V and 2 bases at J, with 14 bases in the middle. Germline V lookup: CDR1 SGHNT, CDR2 YENEEA. The CDR3 length is 15 residues. The CDR3 reads CASSPGQTITDTQYF. The CDR3 bases are TGTGCCAGCAGCCCCGGACAGACAATCACAGATACGCAGTATTTT.

The CDR3 bases are TGTGCCAGCAGCCAAAGACTTGGAAACACCGGGGAGCTGTTTTTT. It is translated as CASSQRLGNTGELFF. The chain joins TRBV7-9 to TRBJ2-2, with D unresolved. CDR1 SEHNR and CDR2 FQNEAQ come from the germline V gene (reference sequence). This CDR3 spans 15 amino acids. V lost 5 bases, J lost 2 bases, and 12 bases lay in between.

The J gene is TRBJ1-4, the V gene TRBV19; D remains ambiguous. The CDR3 spans 12 residues. Trimming took 3 bases from V and 5 from J, leaving 4 bases between them. The germline CDR1 and CDR2 sequences are LNHDA and SQIVND (reference sequence). This CDR3 reads CASSIENEKLFF. The CDR3 DNA reads TGTGCCAGTAGTATTGAGAATGAAAAACTGTTTTTT.

This chain connects TRBV19 to TRBJ1-2, with TRBD1 identical over 10 bases. V lost 4 bases to trimming and J lost 0 bases; unmatched junction nucleotides: 8. Per germline, CDR1 LNHDA and CDR2 SQIVND (reference sequence). The CDR3 has 17 amino acids. The CDR3 here is CASSSRDRGIPNYGYTF. The CDR3 DNA sequence: TGTGCCAGTAGTAGTAGGGACAGGGGAATCCCTAACTATGGCTACACCTTC.

The sample holds a few counts of this clone. The rearrangement joins TRBV3-1 (or the pseudogene TRBV3-2) to TRBJ1-2, with a weak D call TRBD1 (5 bases). Germline V gene lookup returns CDR1 LGHDT and CDR2 YNNKEL (reference sequence). The CDR3 runs 15 residues. Trimming removed 6 bases from V and 6 bases from J, with 20 bases in between. The DNA of the CDR3 is TGTGCCAGCAGTCCATCCTTTGAACGGGGGGATGGCTACACCTTC. Amino acids: CASSPSFERGDGYTF.

The count of this clone is one. J is TRBJ1-6 and V is TRBV2; D is undetermined. Germline assignment: CDR1 SNHLY and CDR2 FYNNEI. The CDR3 is 16 residues long. V was trimmed by 4 bases and J by 7 bases, leaving 17 bases between them. The CDR3 loop is CASSGLAIPGNSPLHF. As DNA, the CDR3 is TGTGCCAGCAGTGGACTAGCCATTCCGGGGAATTCACCCCTCCACTTT.

V is TRBV6-5 and J is TRBJ1-1; D uncertain. In germline, CDR1 is MNHEY, CDR2 SVGAGI. V was pared by 6 bases and J by 3 bases, with 14 bases between. The CDR3 is 14 amino acids. DNA of the CDR3: TGTGCCAGCAGCGCGGGGAGAAAGTACACTGAAGCTTTCTTT. Amino acid sequence: CASSAGRKYTEAFF.

This chain connects TRBV19 to TRBJ1-1, with D maybe TRBD1 (5 bases). Germline loops: CDR1 LNHDA, CDR2 SQIVND (reference sequence). V lost 2 bases to trimming and J lost 5 bases, with 9 bases between them. The CDR3 runs 13 residues. The CDR3 protein is CASSIQGRTEAFF. CDR3 bases: TGTGCCAGTAGTATACAGGGTCGGACTGAAGCTTTCTTT.

Notes on this clone: Other nucleotide sequences from this sample produce the same CDR3. The CDR3 DNA sequence: TGTGCCAGCAGCCAAGGGACAGGGAGAACTGAAGCTTTCTTT. This codes for CASSQGTGRTEAFF. The chain links TRBV3-1 (or the pseudogene TRBV3-2) to TRBJ1-1, with 8 bases aligning to TRBD1. V lost 1 base and J lost 5; bases outside the gene matches: 3. This CDR3 is built from 14 residues. Germline loops: CDR1 LGHDT, CDR2 YNNKEL (reference sequence).

The rearrangement links TRBV5-1 to TRBJ1-2; D might be TRBD1 (6 bases). The CDR3 extends over 14 amino acids. Germline V gene sequence: CDR1 SGHRS, CDR2 YFSETQ. Trimming pared 4 bases from V and 0 bases from J, leaving 10 bases between. The CDR3 loop reads CASSKGGTNYGYTF. Written as DNA, the CDR3 is TGCGCCAGCAGCAAGGGGGGGACTAACTATGGCTACACCTTC.

The chain uses TRBV28 and TRBJ2-2; D remains unclear. The CDR3 runs to 11 residues. The V end lost 1 base, the J end lost 9 bases, and 3 bases lay between the germline ends. The germline V gene has CDR1 MDHEN and CDR2 SYDVKM. The CDR3 region is CASSLSRELFF. The CDR3 DNA follows: TGTGCCAGCAGTTTATCTAGGGAGCTGTTTTTT.

The genes are TRBV4-3 and TRBJ2-1; 10 positions match TRBD2. The CDR3 has 15 residues. Trimming took 4 bases from V and 7 from J; bases not matched to a gene: 7. In germline, CDR1 is LGHNA, CDR2 YSLEER. The DNA of the CDR3 is TGCGCCAGCAGCCGTCTAGCGGGAGTTTCGAATGAGCAGTTCTTC. Protein product: CASSRLAGVSNEQFF.

The chain employs TRBV3-1 (or the pseudogene TRBV3-2) and TRBJ1-2, with a weak D call TRBD1 (5 bases). Germline V gives CDR1 LGHDT, CDR2 YNNKEL (reference sequence). V was shortened by 1 base and J by 8 bases, with 8 bases between the two germline ends. The CDR3 length is 12 residues. The CDR3 sequence: CASSQGTRGYTF. The CDR3 DNA sequence: TGTGCCAGCAGCCAAGGGACACGGGGCTACACCTTC.

This clone was counted a few times. This chain links TRBV6-6 with TRBJ2-7; D not certain. Germline CDR1 and CDR2: MNHNY and SVGAGI (reference sequence). The CDR3 contains 11 residues. V shed 5 bases and J shed 1 base, with 3 bases lying between them. CDR3 loop: CASSISYEQYF. The CDR3 nucleotides are TGTGCCAGCAGTATATCCTACGAGCAGTACTTC.

Only one count was recorded for this clone. The chain uses TRBV5-4 and TRBJ2-2, with TRBD2 matching 10 bases. With 5 bases clipped from V and 3 bases from J, the junction kept 4 bases outside the gene matches. The CDR3 length is 15 residues. From germline, CDR1 is SGHNT and CDR2 YYREEE (reference sequence). The CDR3 DNA follows: TGTGCCAGCAGGGATAGCGGGAGGTACACCGGGGAGCTGTTTTTT. This translates into CASRDSGRYTGELFF. The full variable domain, rest sourced from reference TRBV5-4 and TRBJ2-2, is ETGVTQSPTHLIKTRGQQVTLRCSSQSGHNTVSWYQQALGQGPQFIFQYYREEENGRGNFPPRFSGLQFPNYSSELNVNALELDDSALYLCASRDSGRYTGELFFGEGSRLTVL.

The rearrangement links TRBV28 to TRBJ2-2; D unclear. Trimming cost V 5 bases and J 3 bases, with 4 bases left between them. This CDR3 contains 12 residues. Germline V lookup: CDR1 MDHEN, CDR2 SYDVKM. CDR3 protein: CASSPDTGELFF. Here the CDR3 DNA reads TGTGCCAGCAGTCCGGACACCGGGGAGCTGTTTTTT. Using reference TRBV28 and TRBJ2-2 for the parts outside the CDR3, the full variable domain is DVKVTQSSRYLVKRTGEKVFLECVQDMDHENMFWYRQDPGLGLRLIYFSYDVKMKEKGDIPEGYSVSREKKERFSLILESASTNQTSMYLCASSPDTGELFFGEGSRLTVL.

The chain employs TRBV6-5 and TRBJ1-1; D is possibly TRBD1 (5 bases). V gave up 5 bases and J gave up 1 base, with 14 bases separating them. Per germline, CDR1 MNHEY and CDR2 SVGAGI. CDR3 length equals 15 residues. The CDR3, as DNA: TGTGCCAGCAGTCTTGGACGCGGGGGGAACACTGAAGCTTTCTTT. Its protein is CASSLGRGGNTEAFF.

The rearrangement uses TRBV19 and TRBJ2-5; D may be TRBD2 (6 bases). Germline V gene sequence: CDR1 LNHDA, CDR2 SQIVND (reference sequence). The CDR3 contains 14 residues. With 5 bases removed from V and 5 bases from J, the gap between germline ends came to 15 bases. CDR3 DNA: TGTGCCAGTAGTCCTGCCCGGGGGTGGGAGACCCAGTACTTC. Translating it yields CASSPARGWETQYF. The variable domain in full, completed from reference TRBV19 and TRBJ2-5, reads DGGITQSPKYLFRKEGQNVTLSCEQNLNHDAMYWYRQDPGQGLRLIYYSQIVNDFQKGDIAEGYSVSREKKESFPLTVTSAQKNPTAFYLCASSPARGWETQYFGPGTRLLVL.

This chain links TRBV9 with TRBJ1-1, with 8 bases identical to TRBD1. The ends lost 3 bases at V and 1 base at J; junction bases unmatched: 5. The CDR3 sequence is 15 residues long. CDR1 is SGDLS, CDR2 YYNGEE, per germline. This chain's CDR3 is CASSAFQGANTEAFF. The CDR3 bases are TGTGCCAGCAGCGCGTTTCAGGGGGCGAACACTGAAGCTTTCTTT.

This clone showed up many times. The chain recombines TRBV19 with TRBJ2-2; TRBD2 aligns across 7 bases. Germline V gives CDR1 LNHDA, CDR2 SQIVND (reference sequence). V was clipped by 4 bases and J by 0 bases; unmatched bases: 2. The CDR3 covers 15 residues. The CDR3 coding sequence is TGTGCCAGTAGTACTAGCGGAGCGAACACCGGGGAGCTGTTTTTT. As protein: CASSTSGANTGELFF.

The chain links TRBV4-3 to TRBJ2-2, with 7 bases identical to TRBD2. V lost 0 bases, J lost 2 bases, and 6 bases stayed unmatched. Germline V gene lookup returns CDR1 LGHNA and CDR2 YSLEER. The CDR3 totals 17 residues. DNA for the CDR3: TGCGCCAGCAGCCAAGATTTGCCTAGCGGTAACACCGGGGAGCTGTTTTTT. Amino acid sequence: CASSQDLPSGNTGELFF.